Following are 15 T cell receptor beta chains from one sample sequenced in a study of regulatory T cells in long-lasting Graves disease. Described time point: newly diagnosed GD, antithyroid drugs for less than 3 months. Researchers made the TCR library from RNA that was extracted from PBMCs. CDR3-region Arm-PCR and iRepertoire HTBI primers produced the TCR beta libraries. TCRdb processed the multiplex PCR reads anew with MiXCR; each CDR3 protein has one entry. The table includes about half a million distinct CDR3 sequences, approximately 12% detected once. This sample also appeared in a second study, on T cells in Graves' hyperthyroidism and ophthalmopathy.

The starting material was peripheral blood mononuclear cells (PBMCs), obtained at new diagnosis, from a patient treated with antithyroid drugs. The receptors stem from a woman aged 30 to 39 with Graves disease.

The rearrangement links TRBV7-9 to TRBJ1-2; maybe TRBD1 (5 bases). Trimming cost V 5 bases and J 7 bases, with 20 bases left between them. In germline, CDR1 is SEHNR, CDR2 FQNEAQ (reference sequence). This CDR3 spans 15 amino acids. The CDR3 protein is CASSLLVGGISGYTF. DNA of the CDR3: TGTGCCAGCAGCCTCCTAGTGGGGGGAATTTCTGGCTACACCTTC. The whole variable domain, remainder taken from reference TRBV7-9 and TRBJ1-2, is DTGVSQNPRHKITKRGQNVTFRCDPISEHNRLYWYRQTLGQGPEFLTYFQNEAQLEKSRLLSDRFSAERPKGSFSTLEIQRTEQGDSAMYLCASSLLVGGISGYTFGSGTRLTVV.

This clonotype was detected ten times or more. The rearrangement joins TRBV3-1 to TRBJ2-7; 9 bases are a match to TRBD2. The CDR3 sequence is 15 residues long. V trimming: 4 bases; J trimming: 1 base; junction bases outside the gene matches: 5. Germline CDR1 and CDR2: LGHDT and YNNKEL (reference sequence). CDR3 DNA: TGTGCCAGCAGCCTAAGACTAGCGGTATCCTACGAGCAGTACTTC. As protein: CASSLRLAVSYEQYF.

This clonotype was seen ten or more times. The chain links TRBV7-8 to TRBJ1-1; D uncertain. Germline CDR1 is SGHVS and CDR2 is FQNEAQ. The V end lost 1 base, the J end lost 1 base, and 7 bases lay between the germline ends. The CDR3 runs 14 residues. In nucleotides, the CDR3 is TGTGCCAGCAGCTTAGTAACAGCGAACACTGAAGCTTTCTTT. This encodes CASSLVTANTEAFF.

This clonotype occurred many times. The rearrangement uses TRBV2 and TRBJ1-2; D is uncertain. V lost 6 bases and J 5 bases, leaving 16 bases between the germline ends. Germline-derived CDR1 and CDR2 are SNHLY and FYNNEI. CDR3 length: 14 residues. The CDR3 nucleotides are TGTGCCAGCAGGGACGATCCCGGCGGGTATGGCTACACCTTC. The encoded protein is CASRDDPGGYGYTF.

This clonotype was found many times. V gene TRBV10-3 combines with J gene TRBJ2-7; the match to TRBD1 covers 7 bases. The germline CDR1 and CDR2 sequences are ENHRY and SYGVKD. The CDR3 runs 14 residues. Trimming removed 1 base from V and 5 bases from J; junction bases left unmatched: 5. The CDR3 region is CAISEFQGDHEQYF. The CDR3 DNA reads TGTGCCATCAGTGAGTTTCAGGGGGACCACGAGCAGTACTTC.

This clonotype was counted between two and nine times. The rearrangement uses TRBV29-1 and TRBJ1-2; 12 bases match TRBD1. The germline V gene encodes CDR1 SQVTM and CDR2 ANQGSEA. The CDR3 extends over 14 amino acids. Trimming took 6 bases from V and 7 from J; bases not matched to a gene: 9. CDR3: CSVSGTGGSGGYTF. The CDR3 DNA is TGCAGCGTGTCCGGGACAGGGGGCTCTGGTGGCTACACCTTC.

This chain links TRBV5-6 with TRBJ1-5; weak D call: TRBD1 (6 bases). Germline values: CDR1 SGHDT, CDR2 YYEEEE. The CDR3 is 14 residues long. Between the trimmed V and J ends, which lost 3 bases and 4 bases, there was a span of 11 bases. The DNA of the CDR3 is TGTGCCAGCAGCTCTTTGGGGGCTAATCAGCCCCAGCATTTT. It codes for CASSSLGANQPQHF.

At least ten counts were recorded for this clonotype. The chain links TRBV24-1 to TRBJ1-5; TRBD1 is a possible D gene (5 bases). CDR3 size: 15 residues. Germline V CDR1 and CDR2: KGHDR, SFDVKD. Trimming removed 7 bases from V and 6 bases from J, with 18 bases in between. The CDR3 region has the DNA TGTGCCACCAGCCCCGGGACGTCGATTCCTCAGCCCCAGCATTTT. Translation gives CATSPGTSIPQPQHF.

This clonotype was counted many times. The chain carries TRBV6-5 and TRBJ2-7, with TRBD1 matching 8 bases. The CDR3 spans 19 residues. CDR1 and CDR2 from the germline V gene are MNHEY and SVGAGI. V lost 3 bases, J lost 3 bases, and 19 bases stayed unmatched. The CDR3 region has the DNA TGTGCCAGCAGTTATTCTATTCGCCCCCCCGGGGACAGGCGCTACGAGCAGTACTTC. Its protein is CASSYSIRPPGDRRYEQYF.

This clonotype was observed a handful of times. With a far larger clone one base away, a read error is the likely cause. The chain couples TRBV2 to TRBJ2-7; 10 positions agree with TRBD2. The CDR3 has 16 amino acids. J was trimmed by 6 bases and V by 2 bases; bases with no gene match: 10. Germline assignment: CDR1 SNHLY and CDR2 FYNNEI. The CDR3 loop is CASSELGVTSGTEQYF. The CDR3 region has the DNA TGTGCCAGCAGTGAATTGGGGGTCACTAGCGGGACCGAGCAGTACTTC.

The chain carries TRBV28 and TRBJ2-7; D is perhaps TRBD2 (5 bases). The V and J ends lost 6 bases and 2 bases respectively, with 11 bases between them. This CDR3 region has 13 residues. Germline CDR1 MDHEN, CDR2 SYDVKM. The CDR3 region has the DNA TGTGCCAGCAGACCTAGCCTAGCCTACGAGCAGTACTTC. This encodes CASRPSLAYEQYF.

There are a few counts of this clonotype. The CDR3: CASSLGTTPPYEQYF. The CDR3 nucleotides are TGTGCCAGCAGCCTAGGGACAACCCCTCCCTACGAGCAGTACTTC. V and J are TRBV7-2 and TRBJ2-7; TRBD1 might be the D (6 bases). V dropped 5 bases and J dropped 2 bases, with 16 bases sitting between them. CDR3 size: 15 residues. The germline V gene encodes CDR1 SGHTA and CDR2 FQGNSA.

In this sample, this clonotype turned up many times. This chain links TRBV12-3 or TRBV12-4 with TRBJ2-3; D possibly corresponds to TRBD2 (5 bases). V lost 2 bases and J 8 bases, leaving 14 bases between the germline ends. The CDR3 is made up of 14 amino acids. This CDR3 is CASSLWPRVATQYF. CDR3 DNA sequence: TGTGCCAGCAGTTTATGGCCGAGGGTGGCTACGCAGTATTTT.

The chain employs TRBV4-3 and TRBJ2-3; a weak D match, TRBD2 (6 bases). Trimming took 4 bases from V and 6 from J, leaving 17 bases between them. Germline CDR1 and CDR2: LGHNA and YSLEER. The CDR3 loop spans 15 amino acids. CDR3 loop: CASSPTGLPGDTQYF. The CDR3 DNA sequence: TGCGCCAGCAGCCCAACGGGACTGCCGGGGGATACGCAGTATTTT.

This clonotype was seen ten or more times. This chain uses TRBV19 with TRBJ1-1; 9 nucleotides align to TRBD1. Germline CDR1 is LNHDA and CDR2 is SQIVND (reference sequence). The CDR3 extends over 15 amino acids. With 4 bases clipped from V and 7 bases from J, the junction kept 10 bases outside the gene matches. The DNA of the CDR3 is TGTGCCAGTAGTACATGGACAGGGGTGCATAGTGAAGCTTTCTTT. Amino acid sequence: CASSTWTGVHSEAFF.